Below, one TCR beta chain is given with its context. A J-beta primer mix and a sample-barcoded 5' primer were used in a second PCR of about 7 to 12 cycles. One entry per CDR3 protein, called by TCRdb with MiXCR from the 5' RACE reads. The data contain some 930,000 distinct CDR3 sequences, about 29% of them singletons. This sample is part of a study of blood T cells in healthy people across ages. The CDR3 covers 15 residues. Germline values: CDR1 SEHNR, CDR2 FQNEAQ (reference sequence). Trimming cost V 4 bases and J 0 bases, with 12 bases left between them. These same data were also listed under a study on T cells of mothers and their children. That work adds: It was through the M1S primer of the second PCR that sample barcodes and 2-4 random nucleotides were added.

The rearrangement uses TRBV7-9 and TRBJ1-2; D uncertain. This receptor was identified in a middle-aged woman in good health. Specimen: blood. The CDR3 region is CASSSRRSPNYGYTF. CDR3 nucleotides: TGTGCCAGCAGCTCTCGAAGGAGCCCTAACTATGGCTACACCTTC. Filled out from reference TRBV7-9 and TRBJ1-2, the complete variable domain reads DTGVSQNPRHKITKRGQNVTFRCDPISEHNRLYWYRQTLGQGPEFLTYFQNEAQLEKSRLLSDRFSAERPKGSFSTLEIQRTEQGDSAMYLCASSSRRSPNYGYTFGSGTRLTVV.